Only a few counts were recorded for the clone carrying this T cell receptor (beta chain). TCRdb re-analysed the RT-PCR reads in MiXCR, keeping a single row per CDR3 protein. The sample has almost 700,000 distinct CDR3 sequences, 13% to 15% seen once. Germline loops: CDR1 SGHTA, CDR2 FQGNSA. CDR3 size: 16 residues. The V and J ends lost 0 bases and 3 bases respectively, with 15 bases between them. The sequencing input was memory CD4+ T cells from blood. This TCR was sampled from a female donor in good health, serving as a healthy control. The chain has TRBV7-2 and TRBJ2-7; tentative D call: TRBD1 (7 bases). CDR3: CASSLAAEGAVYEQYF. The CDR3 bases are TGTGCCAGCAGCTTAGCGGCGGAGGGGGCTGTCTACGAGCAGTACTTC. Based on the CDR3 plus reference TRBV7-2 and TRBJ2-7, the full variable domain is GAGVSQSPSNKVTEKGKDVELRCDPISGHTALYWYRQSLGQGLEFLIYFQGNSAPDKSGLPSDRFSAERTGGSVSTLTIQRTQQEDSAVYLCASSLAAEGAVYEQYFGPGTRLTVT.